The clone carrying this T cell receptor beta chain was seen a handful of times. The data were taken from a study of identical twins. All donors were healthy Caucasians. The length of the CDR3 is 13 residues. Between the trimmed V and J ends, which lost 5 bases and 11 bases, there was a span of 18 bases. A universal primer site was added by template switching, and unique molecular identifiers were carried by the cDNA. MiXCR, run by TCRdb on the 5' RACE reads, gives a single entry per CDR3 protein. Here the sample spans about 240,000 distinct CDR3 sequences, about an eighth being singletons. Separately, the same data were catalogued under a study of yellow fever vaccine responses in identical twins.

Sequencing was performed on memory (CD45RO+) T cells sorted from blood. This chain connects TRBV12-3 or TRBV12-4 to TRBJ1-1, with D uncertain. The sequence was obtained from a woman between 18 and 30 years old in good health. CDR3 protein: CASSPQAGVTAFF. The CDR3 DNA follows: TGTGCCAGCAGTCCCCAGGCGGGAGTAACGGCTTTCTTT.